The clone carrying this T cell receptor beta chain was recorded at least ten times. Its specificity is not known. Trimming cost V 1 base and J 2 bases, with 9 bases left between them. The CDR3 has 15 amino acids. With molecular barcodes, quantitative 5'-RACE was used to make the TCR beta libraries. TCRdb called the 5' RACE reads again in MiXCR, with one record for every CDR3 protein. The table has tens of thousands of distinct CDR3 sequences, roughly 8.8% seen once; the top ten hold over 25%. The data originate from a study of CD8 T cells in ankylosing spondylitis. Notes on the study in general: Disease-linked clones were reportedly significantly enriched in matched ankylosing spondylitis synovial fluid. Typical of ankylosing spondylitis blood, it appeared, was a TCR beta motif of fewer than ten highly homologous variants. Reactive arthritis synovial fluid and blood were previously reported to contain some motif variants. Those disease-linked clones were CD8+; they were also relatively rare in peripheral blood.

The chain carries TRBV12-3 or TRBV12-4 and TRBJ2-1; D gene uncertain. The source material was blood, either unsorted or a sorted T cell fraction (not recorded which). This clonotype was obtained from a male donor with ankylosing spondylitis. The CDR3 DNA reads as TGTGCCAGCAGTTTAGGGGCGATTACCTACAATGAGCAGTTCTTC. Its translation is CASSLGAITYNEQFF.